This TCR beta chain was profiled in a study of Graves' ophthalmopathy and Graves' hyperthyroidism. Researchers took RNA transcripts and amplified TCR beta CDR3 regions from them. After a first-round RT-PCR with HTBI primers, a second-round multiplex PCR was run. Via MiXCR, TCRdb re-called the multiplex PCR reads, giving one row per CDR3 protein. The repertoire consists of around 660,000 distinct CDR3 sequences, with about 38% occurring once and the leading ten covering under 3.5%. Ophthalmopathy donors showed moderate-to-severe activity, CAS ≥3, NOSPECS ≥4 and a duration under 3 months. Other autoimmune diseases, uncontrolled infections, pregnancy or lactation excluded patients from enrollment. PBMCs came from roughly 9.1 ml of fresh peripheral blood. Input material: peripheral blood. This TCR was sampled from an adult man with Graves' ophthalmopathy.

The CDR3 region has the DNA TGTGCCAGCGTAACTAGCGGCCAAGAGACCCAGTACTTC. It is translated as CASVTSGQETQYF. The chain employs TRBV2 and TRBJ2-5, with 8 bases aligning to TRBD2. This CDR3 has 13 residues. V lost 8 bases to trimming and J lost 1 base; unmatched junction nucleotides: 3. Germline V gene lookup returns CDR1 SNHLY and CDR2 FYNNEI.